These 20 T cell receptor beta chains share one sample of origin, sequenced in a study of T cells in localized non-small cell lung cancer. The table came from immunoSEQ multiplex PCR; TCRdb's copy has only in-frame clones and leaves some out. The table lists about 52,000 clones, around 90% of them singletons, with about a sixth in the top ten. Sequenced material: PBMCs, taken before any cancer treatment. The receptors come from a female donor with stage II lung adenocarcinoma.

V and J are TRBV7-2 and TRBJ1-2; D is unclear. The CDR3 loop spans 14 amino acids. The V end was cut by 1 base, the J end by 2 bases, with 8 bases between. Germline V gene lookup returns CDR1 SGHTA and CDR2 FQGNSA. Here the CDR3 reads CASSLGVGNYGYTF. The CDR3 DNA reads as TGTGCCAGCAGCTTAGGTGTGGGGAACTATGGCTACACCTTC.

J is TRBJ1-1 and V is TRBV6-1; TRBD1 is a possible D gene (6 bases). Germline V CDR1 and CDR2: MNHNS, SASEGT. This CDR3 region has 12 residues. V lost 5 bases and J 6 bases, leaving 10 bases between the germline ends. The CDR3 region has the DNA TGTGCCAGCAGTTTACAGGGCTCTGAAGCTTTCTTT. Its protein product is CASSLQGSEAFF.

J is TRBJ2-1 and V is TRBV7-2, with 7 bases fitting TRBD2. There are 15 residues in the CDR3. Unmatched junction bases numbered 8, after V lost 0 bases and J lost 9 bases. The V gene's germline CDR1 is SGHTA and CDR2 FQGNSA. The CDR3 region is CASSLAVTGGTEQFF. The CDR3 DNA reads as TGTGCCAGCAGCTTAGCCGTGACCGGGGGGACTGAGCAGTTCTTC.

V gene TRBV7-3 combines with J gene TRBJ2-1; 9 positions match TRBD1. Unmatched junction bases numbered 10, after V lost 7 bases and J lost 9 bases. Germline CDR1 reads SGHTA; CDR2 reads FQGTGA. The length of the CDR3 is 14 residues. The CDR3 DNA reads TGTGCCAGCACCCGACAGGGGGATTGTATTGAGCAGTTCTTC. Translation: CASTRQGDCIEQFF.

The chain couples TRBV30 to TRBJ1-2; maybe TRBD1 (6 bases). CDR1 is GTSNPN, CDR2 SVGIG, per germline (reference sequence). V was shortened by 1 base and J by 6 bases, with 6 bases between the two germline ends. This CDR3 spans 11 amino acids. CDR3 sequence reads: CAWSEGDGYTF. CDR3 nucleotides: TGTGCCTGGAGTGAGGGGGATGGCTACACCTTC.

The rearrangement links TRBV28 to TRBJ1-1; weak D call: TRBD1 (5 bases). Germline V gives CDR1 MDHEN, CDR2 SYDVKM. V lost 7 bases to trimming and J lost 5 bases, with 17 bases between them. This CDR3 is 14 amino acids long. This CDR3 reads CASTRTQGWTEAFF. Written as DNA, the CDR3 is TGTGCCAGCACGAGGACGCAGGGATGGACTGAAGCTTTCTTT.

This chain connects TRBV7-3 to TRBJ2-1, with D tentatively TRBD2 (7 bases). Trimming stripped 4 bases from V and 4 bases from J, with 14 bases between. The CDR3 contains 15 residues. Per the germline V gene, CDR1 is SGHTA and CDR2 is FQGTGA. The CDR3 loop reads CASSSGGQGYNEQFF. CDR3 in DNA: TGTGCCAGCAGCTCGGGGGGCCAAGGGTACAATGAGCAGTTCTTC.

V usage is TRBV4-1 and J usage is TRBJ2-1; D gene uncertain. CDR1 and CDR2 from the germline V gene are MGHRA and YSYEKL. The CDR3 contains 16 residues. Trimming took 4 bases from V and 2 from J, leaving 15 bases between them. The CDR3 spells CASSRVDLVAYNEQFF. The CDR3 region has the DNA TGCGCCAGCAGCCGAGTAGACCTAGTGGCCTACAATGAGCAGTTCTTC.

The V gene is TRBV6-6, the J gene TRBJ1-6; unclear D gene. CDR3 length: 12 residues. The V and J ends lost 7 bases and 7 bases respectively, with 8 bases between them. Germline CDR1 reads MNHNY; CDR2 reads SVGAGI (reference sequence). CDR3 in amino acids: CASKMPNSPLHF. The CDR3 DNA follows: TGTGCCAGCAAAATGCCCAATTCACCCCTCCACTTT.

The rearrangement joins TRBV2 to TRBJ1-1; 7 bases line up with TRBD1. The CDR3 sequence is 13 residues long. Germline lookup yields CDR1 SNHLY and CDR2 FYNNEI. The V gene end was trimmed by 7 bases and the J gene end by 1 base; junction bases not matched to a gene: 3. CDR3 in amino acids: CASTQGENTEAFF. Here the CDR3 DNA reads TGTGCCAGCACCCAGGGGGAGAACACTGAAGCTTTCTTT.

Points on this clone: Sequence at one end of the junction differs from germline and may be a read error. The chain employs TRBV6-1 and TRBJ1-1; D unresolved. CDR3 size: 15 residues. Germline assignment: CDR1 MNHNS and CDR2 SASEGT. The DNA of the CDR3 is TGTGCCAGCAAGAGGAGGGAGCAGCAGAACGCTGAAGCTTTCTTT. Amino acid sequence: CASKRREQQNAEAFF.

The chain couples TRBV6-1 to TRBJ2-5; D is ambiguous. CDR1 MNHNS and CDR2 SASEGT come from the germline V gene. This CDR3 contains 15 residues. V shed 3 bases and J shed 5 bases, with 16 bases lying between them. The CDR3 reads CASSDSPPPLETQYF. CDR3 nucleotides: TGTGCCAGCAGTGATAGCCCACCCCCCCTGGAGACCCAGTACTTC.

This clone is a singleton in its sample. The chain has TRBV6-5 and TRBJ2-7, with no clear D. Trimming stripped 6 bases from V and 3 bases from J, with 18 bases between. There are 15 residues in the CDR3. Germline-derived CDR1 and CDR2 are MNHEY and SVGAGI. The CDR3 DNA sequence: TGTGCCAGCAGCCCGGCTGGATACGCTTACTACGAGCAGTACTTC. The encoded protein is CASSPAGYAYYEQYF.

The chain has TRBV5-1 and TRBJ2-2, with 7 bases aligning to TRBD2. J lost 3 bases, V lost 7 bases, and 3 bases had no gene match. CDR1 SGHRS and CDR2 YFSETQ come from the germline V gene. The CDR3 has 13 amino acids. The CDR3 region is CASGRGDTGELFF. The CDR3 DNA is TGCGCCAGCGGTCGGGGGGACACCGGGGAGCTGTTTTTT.

This clone was observed a handful of times. This chain links TRBV2 with TRBJ2-7; the D is unclear. The CDR3 length is 15 residues. Germline V gene lookup returns CDR1 SNHLY and CDR2 FYNNEI. The V end was cut by 0 bases, the J end by 3 bases, with 12 bases between. The CDR3 is CASSEAATVYYEQYF. The CDR3 coding sequence is TGTGCCAGCAGTGAAGCCGCTACTGTATACTACGAGCAGTACTTC.

The chain has TRBV5-1 and TRBJ1-1; 9 nucleotides align to TRBD1. Germline V lookup: CDR1 SGHRS, CDR2 YFSETQ. This CDR3 is 15 amino acids long. The V and J ends lost 4 bases and 2 bases, in that order; junction bases with no gene match: 6. CDR3 amino acids: CASSRTGGANTEAFF. The DNA for the CDR3 is TGCGCCAGCAGCCGAACAGGGGGCGCTAACACTGAAGCTTTCTTT.

This clone has only a few counts. Relative to the germline gene, one junction end is altered; a read error may explain this. The CDR3 here is CASKAQGPGELFF. DNA for the CDR3: TGTGCGAGCAAGGCGCAGGGGCCCGGGGAGCTGTTTTTT. The chain is built from TRBV2 and TRBJ2-2; tentative D call: TRBD1 (6 bases). Germline CDR1 SNHLY, CDR2 FYNNEI. The CDR3 totals 13 residues.

CDR3 protein: CASSLGVIDTEAFF. DNA of the CDR3: TGTGCCAGCAGCTTGGGGGTTATCGACACTGAAGCTTTCTTT. The chain couples TRBV6-1 to TRBJ1-1; perhaps TRBD1 as D (5 bases). V was trimmed by 6 bases and J by 3 bases, leaving 14 bases between them. CDR3 length: 14 residues. CDR1 and CDR2 from the germline V gene are MNHNS and SASEGT.

J is TRBJ1-6 and V is TRBV7-9; 9 nucleotides line up with TRBD1. This CDR3 is built from 17 residues. In germline, CDR1 is SEHNR, CDR2 FQNEAQ (reference sequence). V gave up 2 bases and J gave up 7 bases; unmatched junction bases: 9. As DNA, the CDR3 is TGTGCCAGCAGCTTAATGAAGGACAGGGGAAACAATTCACCCCTCCACTTT. It encodes CASSLMKDRGNNSPLHF.

This clone was detected only a few times. The chain combines TRBV19 with TRBJ1-1, with 7 bases fitting TRBD1. The ends lost 4 bases at V and 6 bases at J; junction bases unmatched: 8. The CDR3 totals 14 residues. From germline, CDR1 is LNHDA and CDR2 SQIVND (reference sequence). The CDR3 sequence is CASSTDRVQAEAFF. Written as DNA, the CDR3 is TGTGCCAGTAGTACCGACAGGGTCCAGGCTGAAGCTTTCTTT.